The rows below give T cell receptor beta chains drawn from one sample of a study of PD-L1 blockade in urothelial cancer. Some clones are missing from TCRdb's copy, which holds only in-frame ones; the method was immunoSEQ multiplex PCR. Here the sample spans more than 90,000 clones, around 87% being singletons. The material sequenced was PBMCs, taken around atezolizumab (anti-PD-L1) treatment. The receptors stem from a man between 60 and 75 years old with urothelial cancer. Each CDR3 is given with its conserved first and last residue. Fields, in order: V gene, CDR3 length, J gene, clone size, D gene, CDR3 protein, CDR3 DNA. The D gene is left open where the match is weak. The size field is filled for only some rows; it gives once, few, many or a size class.

>TRBV11-1|16|TRBJ2-2|-|TRBD2
CASSDSSGRNTGELFF
TGTGCCAGCAGCGACTCTAGCGGGAGAAACACCGGGGAGCTGTTTTTT
>TRBV15|13|TRBJ2-7|-|-
CATSLDNAYEQYF
TGTGCCACCAGCCTTGACAATGCCTACGAGCAGTACTTC
>TRBV4-3|17|TRBJ2-2|once|-
CASSQDLTGGDTGELFF
TGCGCCAGCAGCCAAGATCTTACGGGGGGCGACACCGGGGAGCTGTTTTTT
>TRBV11-1|16|TRBJ2-2|-|TRBD2
CASSRGTSGYTGELFF
TGTGCCAGCAGCCGCGGGACTAGCGGGTACACCGGGGAGCTGTTTTTT
>TRBV18|15|TRBJ2-7|-|-
CASSLRDRSPYEQYF
TGTGCCAGCTCACTAAGAGACAGGTCGCCCTACGAGCAGTACTTC
>TRBV15|15|TRBJ2-1|-|TRBD2
CATSMTVGGDREQFF
TGTGCCACCAGCATGACCGTGGGGGGGGATAGGGAGCAGTTCTTC
>TRBV6-1|13|TRBJ1-2|-|-
CASSEAANYGYTF
TGTGCCAGCAGTGAGGCAGCTAACTATGGCTACACCTTC
>TRBV9|14|TRBJ2-7|-|-
CASSARLGGDEQYF
TGTGCCAGCAGCGCCCGACTGGGGGGAGACGAGCAGTACTTC
>TRBV5-1|15|TRBJ1-6|-|TRBD1
CASSAGTGENSPLHF
TGCGCCAGCAGCGCCGGGACAGGAGAAAATTCACCCCTCCACTTT
>TRBV4-2|16|TRBJ2-3|-|TRBD2
CASSQDQRGKLGAQYF
TGTGCCAGCAGCCAAGATCAGCGGGGGAAACTAGGGGCGCAGTATTTT
>TRBV30|11|TRBJ1-2|-|-
CAWSVGEGYTF
TGTGCCTGGAGTGTAGGGGAAGGATACACCTTC
>TRBV15|11|TRBJ2-1|-|-
CATSSRNEQFF
TGTGCCACCAGCAGCCGGAATGAGCAGTTCTTC
>TRBV28|14|TRBJ1-6|few|TRBD1
CASSRQGIGSPLHF
TGTGCCAGCAGTCGACAGGGGATCGGGTCACCCCTCCACTTT
>TRBV29-1|10|TRBJ2-1|-|-
CSARTQEQFF
TGCAGCGCTCGGACTCAAGAGCAGTTCTTC
>TRBV7-2|15|TRBJ1-1|-|-
CASSLDPPGRTEAFF
TGTGCCAGCAGCTTAGACCCGCCAGGGAGGACTGAAGCTTTCTTT
>TRBV28|15|TRBJ1-2|-|-
CASSFPANRVYGYTF
TGTGCCAGCAGTTTCCCGGCCAACAGGGTCTATGGCTACACCTTC
>TRBV7-8|17|TRBJ2-7|-|TRBD2
CASSLNPSGRVSYEQYF
TGTGCCAGCAGCTTAAATCCTAGCGGGAGGGTCTCCTACGAGCAGTACTTC
>TRBV28|12|TRBJ1-2|-|-
CASSQDRYGYTF
TGTGCCAGCAGTCAGGACAGATATGGCTACACCTTC
>TRBV5-4|15|TRBJ2-1|-|TRBD2
CASSLPGLGLNEQFF
TGTGCCAGCAGCTTACCGGGACTAGGTCTAAATGAGCAGTTCTTC
>TRBV5-3|15|TRBJ1-6|-|-
CARSLAPMIDSPLHF
TGTGCCAGAAGCTTGGCCCCTATGATTGATTCACCCCTCCACTTT
>TRBV7-3|16|TRBJ2-2|-|TRBD1
CASSLTGTGGTGELFF
TGTGCCAGCAGCTTAACCGGGACAGGCGGTACCGGGGAGCTGTTTTTT
>TRBV15|14|TRBJ2-3|-|-
CATSRGAVTDTQYF
TGTGCCACCAGCAGGGGGGCCGTCACAGATACGCAGTATTTT
>TRBV4-3|18|TRBJ2-2|-|TRBD2
CASSQEATSGGDGGELFF
TGCGCCAGCAGCCAAGAAGCGACTAGCGGGGGGGATGGCGGGGAGCTGTTTTTT
>TRBV7-9|15|TRBJ1-4|-|-
CASSLEATGSEKLFF
TGTGCCAGCAGCTTAGAAGCAACAGGGAGCGAAAAACTGTTTTTT
>TRBV4-2|14|TRBJ1-2|-|TRBD1
CASSPGQGPYGYTF
TGTGCCAGCAGCCCCGGACAGGGCCCGTATGGCTACACCTTC
>TRBV4-3|16|TRBJ2-7|-|TRBD1
CASSQGLGGVEHEQYF
TGCGCCAGCAGCCAAGGCTTAGGGGGCGTTGAACACGAGCAGTACTTC
>TRBV15|17|TRBJ1-5|-|TRBD1
CATTPGQGARGNQPQHF
TGTGCCACCACACCTGGACAGGGGGCTAGGGGCAATCAGCCCCAGCATTTT
>TRBV28|15|TRBJ2-1|-|-
CASSLQGWSYNEQFF
TGTGCCAGCAGTTTACAGGGTTGGTCCTACAATGAGCAGTTCTTC
>TRBV27|17|TRBJ1-6|-|-
CASSASEQGSYNSPLHF
TGTGCCAGCAGTGCCTCGGAACAGGGCTCCTATAATTCACCCCTCCACTTT
>TRBV7-8|14|TRBJ2-1|-|-
CASSLGGVVGEQFF
TGTGCCAGCAGCTTAGGGGGCGTTGTTGGTGAGCAGTTCTTC
>TRBV11-2|12|TRBJ1-1|-|-
CASSLAGFEAFF
TGTGCCAGCAGCTTAGCAGGGTTTGAAGCTTTCTTT
>TRBV5-6|13|TRBJ1-4|-|-
CASSLGGDEKLFF
TGTGCCAGCAGCTTGGGAGGAGATGAAAAACTGTTTTTT
>TRBV4-2|13|TRBJ1-5|-|-
CASSQTGTQPQHF
TGTGCCAGCAGCCAAACAGGGACTCAGCCCCAGCATTTT
>TRBV5-5|14|TRBJ1-2|-|-
CASSFPGQLYGYTF
TGTGCCAGCAGCTTCCCTGGACAGCTCTATGGCTACACCTTC
>TRBV12-5|15|TRBJ1-2|-|TRBD1
CASGLAAGGFHGYTF
TGTGCTAGTGGTTTGGCGGCAGGGGGCTTCCATGGCTACACCTTC
>TRBV4-3|15|TRBJ1-2|-|-
CASSQDKTGPYGYTF
TGCGCCAGCAGCCAAGATAAAACAGGACCCTATGGCTACACCTTC
>TRBV7-8|15|TRBJ1-5|-|-
CASSLAIGGHQPQHF
TGTGCCAGCAGCTTAGCAATCGGGGGGCATCAGCCCCAGCATTTT
>TRBV27|14|TRBJ2-7|-|-
CASSKRTRTYEQYF
TGTGCCAGCAGTAAACGGACTCGTACCTACGAGCAGTACTTC
>TRBV4-1|14|TRBJ1-2|-|-
CASSQDRTVHGYTF
TGCGCCAGCAGCCAAGATCGTACGGTACATGGCTACACCTTC
>TRBV7-3|13|TRBJ1-2|few|TRBD1
CASSITGGRGYTF
TGTGCCAGCAGCATTACAGGGGGCAGAGGCTACACCTTC
>TRBV7-9|14|TRBJ2-5|-|-
CASSLREPQETQYF
TGTGCCAGCAGCTTACGGGAACCACAAGAGACCCAGTACTTC
>TRBV2|15|TRBJ1-2|-|TRBD1
CASRPTGTGGRGYTF
TGTGCCAGCAGACCAACCGGGACAGGGGGTCGAGGCTACACCTTC
>TRBV27|14|TRBJ2-7|-|-
CASSFSDSSYEQYF
TGTGCCAGCAGTTTTTCAGACAGCTCCTACGAGCAGTACTTC
>TRBV7-9|12|TRBJ2-1|-|TRBD1
CASSLEKQGEFF
TGTGCCAGCAGCTTAGAGAAGCAGGGGGAGTTCTTC
>TRBV27|14|TRBJ1-1|-|TRBD1
CASSFGQAPGPAFF
TGTGCCAGCAGTTTCGGACAGGCCCCTGGCCCTGCTTTCTTT
>TRBV6-4|13|TRBJ2-1|-|TRBD1
CASRGDRYNEQFF
TGTGCCAGCAGGGGGGACAGGTATAATGAGCAGTTCTTC
>TRBV2|12|TRBJ2-1|-|-
CASSPTYNEQFF
TGTGCCAGCAGTCCTACCTACAATGAGCAGTTCTTC
>TRBV7-2|17|TRBJ2-3|-|TRBD2
CASSTRLAGRGADTQYF
TGTGCCAGCAGCACCCGACTAGCGGGGAGAGGGGCAGATACGCAGTATTTT
>TRBV9|13|TRBJ2-7|-|-
CASSGGTDYEQYF
TGTGCCAGCAGCGGCGGGACAGACTACGAGCAGTACTTC
>TRBV5-1|15|TRBJ2-1|-|-
CASREVGTPVNEQFF
TGCGCCAGCAGGGAAGTCGGGACACCTGTCAATGAGCAGTTCTTC
>TRBV4-1|15|TRBJ2-1|-|TRBD2
CASSQAGGGYNEQFF
TGCGCCAGCAGCCAAGCGGGGGGGGGCTACAATGAGCAGTTCTTC
>TRBV19|16|TRBJ1-5|-|-
CASSIGEAYSNQPQHF
TGTGCCAGTAGTATAGGTGAGGCCTATAGCAATCAGCCCCAGCATTTT
>TRBV14|15|TRBJ1-2|-|-
CASSRASQANYGYTF
TGTGCCAGCAGCCGGGCTTCCCAGGCTAACTATGGCTACACCTTC
>TRBV7-8|12|TRBJ2-1|-|TRBD2
CASSQSGGEQFF
TGTGCCAGCAGCCAATCGGGGGGTGAGCAGTTCTTC